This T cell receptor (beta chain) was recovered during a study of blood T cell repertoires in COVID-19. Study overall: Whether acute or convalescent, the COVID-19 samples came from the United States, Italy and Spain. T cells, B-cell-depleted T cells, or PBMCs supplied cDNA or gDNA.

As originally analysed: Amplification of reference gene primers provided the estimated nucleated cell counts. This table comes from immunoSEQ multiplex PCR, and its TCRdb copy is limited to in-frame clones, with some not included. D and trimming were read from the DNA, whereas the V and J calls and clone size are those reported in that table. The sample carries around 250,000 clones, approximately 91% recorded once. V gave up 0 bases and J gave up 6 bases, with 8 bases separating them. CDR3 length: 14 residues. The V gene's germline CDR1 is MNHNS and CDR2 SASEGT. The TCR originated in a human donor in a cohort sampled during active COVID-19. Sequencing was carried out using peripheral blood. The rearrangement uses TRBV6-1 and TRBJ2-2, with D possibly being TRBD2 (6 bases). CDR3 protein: CASSEAWGAGELFF. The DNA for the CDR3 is TGTGCCAGCAGTGAAGCATGGGGGGCCGGGGAGCTGTTTTTT.